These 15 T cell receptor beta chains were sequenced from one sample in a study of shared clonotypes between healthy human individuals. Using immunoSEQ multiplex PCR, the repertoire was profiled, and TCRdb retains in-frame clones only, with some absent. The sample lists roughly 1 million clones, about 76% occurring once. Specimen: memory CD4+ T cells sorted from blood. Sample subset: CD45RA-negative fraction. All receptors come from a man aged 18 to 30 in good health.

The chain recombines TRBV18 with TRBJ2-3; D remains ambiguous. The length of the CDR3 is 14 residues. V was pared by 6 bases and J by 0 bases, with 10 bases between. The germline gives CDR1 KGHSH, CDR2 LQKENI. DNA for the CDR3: TGTGCCAGCTCCGTTACGTCGAGCACAGATACGCAGTATTTT. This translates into CASSVTSSTDTQYF.

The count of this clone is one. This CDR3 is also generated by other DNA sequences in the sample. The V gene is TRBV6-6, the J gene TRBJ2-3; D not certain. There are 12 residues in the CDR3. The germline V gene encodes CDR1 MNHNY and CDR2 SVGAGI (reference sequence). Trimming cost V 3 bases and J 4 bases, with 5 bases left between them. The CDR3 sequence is CASSYSSDTQYF. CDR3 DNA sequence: TGTGCCAGCAGTTATAGTTCAGATACGCAGTATTTT.

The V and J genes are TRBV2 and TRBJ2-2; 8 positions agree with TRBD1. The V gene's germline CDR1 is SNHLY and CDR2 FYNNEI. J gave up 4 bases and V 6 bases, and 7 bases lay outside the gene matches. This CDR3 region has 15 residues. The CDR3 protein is CASRDRASGTGELFF. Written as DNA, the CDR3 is TGTGCCAGCAGGGACAGGGCTTCGGGCACCGGGGAGCTGTTTTTT.

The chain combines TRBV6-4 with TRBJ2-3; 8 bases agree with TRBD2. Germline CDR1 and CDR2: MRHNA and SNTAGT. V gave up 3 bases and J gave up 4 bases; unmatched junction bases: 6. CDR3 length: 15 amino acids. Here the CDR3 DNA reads TGTGCCAGCAGTGAGTCGGGAGGGCCAGCAGATACGCAGTATTTT. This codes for CASSESGGPADTQYF.

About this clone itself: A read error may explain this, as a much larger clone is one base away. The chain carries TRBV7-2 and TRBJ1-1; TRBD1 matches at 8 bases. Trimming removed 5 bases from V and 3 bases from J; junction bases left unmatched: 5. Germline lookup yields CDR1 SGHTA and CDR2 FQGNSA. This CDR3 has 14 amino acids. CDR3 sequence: CASSPNRGDTEAFF. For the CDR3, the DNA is TGTGCCAGCAGCCCGAACAGGGGGGACACTGAAGCTTTCTTT. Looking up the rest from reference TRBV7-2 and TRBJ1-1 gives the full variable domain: GAGVSQSPSNKVTEKGKDVELRCDPISGHTALYWYRQSLGQGLEFLIYFQGNSAPDKSGLPSDRFSAERTGGSVSTLTIQRTQQEDSAVYLCASSPNRGDTEAFFGQGTRLTVV.

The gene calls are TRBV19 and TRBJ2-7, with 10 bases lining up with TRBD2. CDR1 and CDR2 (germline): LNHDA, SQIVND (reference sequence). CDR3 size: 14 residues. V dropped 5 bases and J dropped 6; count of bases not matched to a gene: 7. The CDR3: CASSLTSGVTEQYF. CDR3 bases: TGTGCCAGTAGTTTAACTAGCGGGGTTACCGAGCAGTACTTC.

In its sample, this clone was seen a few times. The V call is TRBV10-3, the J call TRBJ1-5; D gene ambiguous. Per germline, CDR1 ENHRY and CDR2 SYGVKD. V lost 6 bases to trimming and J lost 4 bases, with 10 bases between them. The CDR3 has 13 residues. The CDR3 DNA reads TGTGCCATCAGCGTCTCGGCGAATCAGCCCCAGCATTTT. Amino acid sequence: CAISVSANQPQHF.

CDR3 coding DNA: TGTGCCACCAGCAGAGATAACGGGGGGTATCAGCCCCAGCATTTT. Its protein is CATSRDNGGYQPQHF. The chain couples TRBV15 to TRBJ1-5, with D tentatively TRBD1 (5 bases). Germline V gene data show CDR1 as LNHNV and CDR2 as YYDKDF (reference sequence). Trimming stripped 0 bases from V and 5 bases from J, with 11 bases between. This CDR3 region has 15 residues.

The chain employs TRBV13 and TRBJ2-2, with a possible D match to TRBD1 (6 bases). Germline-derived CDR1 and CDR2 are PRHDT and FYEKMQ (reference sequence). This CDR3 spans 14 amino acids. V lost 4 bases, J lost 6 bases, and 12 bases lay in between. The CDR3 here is CASSSPEGAGELFF. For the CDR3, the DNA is TGTGCCAGCAGCTCACCAGAGGGGGCCGGGGAGCTGTTTTTT.

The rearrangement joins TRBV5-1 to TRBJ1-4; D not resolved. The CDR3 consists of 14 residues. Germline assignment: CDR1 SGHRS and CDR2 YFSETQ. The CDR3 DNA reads TGCGCTAGCCGGTCCAACCTTGGTAATGAAAAACTGTTTTTT. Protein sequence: CASRSNLGNEKLFF.

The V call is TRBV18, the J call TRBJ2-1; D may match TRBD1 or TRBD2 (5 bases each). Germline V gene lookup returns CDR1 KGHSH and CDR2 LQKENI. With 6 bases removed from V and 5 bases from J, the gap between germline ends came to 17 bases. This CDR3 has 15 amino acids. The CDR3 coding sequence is TGTGCCAGCTCGCAGCAAGGGACGGGGAACAATGAGCAGTTCTTC. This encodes CASSQQGTGNNEQFF.

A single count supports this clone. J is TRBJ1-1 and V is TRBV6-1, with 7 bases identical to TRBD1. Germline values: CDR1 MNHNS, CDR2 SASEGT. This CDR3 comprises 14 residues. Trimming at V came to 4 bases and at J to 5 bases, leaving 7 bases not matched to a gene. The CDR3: CASSGNRGLTEAFF. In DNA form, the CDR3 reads TGTGCCAGCAGTGGGAACAGGGGCCTAACTGAAGCTTTCTTT.

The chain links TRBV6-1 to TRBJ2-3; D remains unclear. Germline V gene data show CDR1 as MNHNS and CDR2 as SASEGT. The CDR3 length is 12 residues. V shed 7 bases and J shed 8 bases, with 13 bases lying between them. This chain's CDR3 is CASINDVGTQYF. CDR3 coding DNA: TGTGCCAGCATCAACGACGTCGGTACGCAGTATTTT.

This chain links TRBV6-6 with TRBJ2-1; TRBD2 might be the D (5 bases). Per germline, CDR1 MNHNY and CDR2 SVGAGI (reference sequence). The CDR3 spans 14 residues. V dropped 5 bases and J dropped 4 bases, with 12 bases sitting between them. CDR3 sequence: CASSPEGLYNEQFF. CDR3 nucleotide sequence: TGTGCCAGCAGTCCCGAGGGCCTTTACAATGAGCAGTTCTTC.

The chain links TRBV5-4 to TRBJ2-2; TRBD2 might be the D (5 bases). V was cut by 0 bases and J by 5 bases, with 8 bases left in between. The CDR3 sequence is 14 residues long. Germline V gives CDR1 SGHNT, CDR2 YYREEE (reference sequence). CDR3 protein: CASSLALATGELFF. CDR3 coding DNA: TGTGCCAGCAGCTTGGCCCTAGCTACCGGGGAGCTGTTTTTT.